This TCR beta chain was captured in a study of T cells after posttransplantation cyclophosphamide. Points from the study as a whole: Tissue-infiltrating T cells from skin or gut overlapped little with blood T cells. TRB clonality was highly associated with recipient CMV seropositivity and reactivation. Donor-recipient repertoire similarity was low at 1-2 months, rising over year one.

Germline loops: CDR1 SNHLY, CDR2 FYNNEI. The CDR3 has 13 amino acids. The V segment lost 3 bases and the J segment 5 bases; nucleotides outside the gene matches: 2. About this clone itself: Antigen unknown.

The related graft donor's blood sample was taken on the day of bone marrow donation. Repertoires were generated with immunoSEQ multiplex PCR, while TCRdb's copy carries only in-frame clones and drops some. Here the sample spans about 52,000 clones, roughly 94% being singletons. Sequencing was done on a sample of PBMCs. The receptor's source is a woman aged 25 to 45 in good health and a related stem cell transplant donor. The chain recombines TRBV2 with TRBJ1-2; 8 bases are a match to TRBD1. This CDR3 is CASSDDRGYGYTF. Written as DNA, the CDR3 is TGTGCCAGCAGTGACGACAGGGGATATGGCTACACCTTC.